The 7 T cell receptor beta chains below come from one sample, sequenced in a study of shared clonotypes between healthy human individuals. Libraries were prepared by immunoSEQ multiplex PCR; TCRdb keeps only in-frame clonotypes and omits some of them. The sample comprises about a million clones, around three quarters of which are singletons, and approximately 1.5% rests with the top ten. Sequenced input: memory CD4+ T cells sorted from blood. Sample subset: CD45RA-negative fraction. These receptors came from a man between 18 and 29 years old in good health.

V usage is TRBV6-5 and J usage is TRBJ1-2; D remains unclear. Trimming pared 7 bases from V and 8 bases from J, leaving 17 bases between. Germline V lookup: CDR1 MNHEY, CDR2 SVGAGI. The CDR3 runs to 13 residues. The CDR3: CASIKKSPGGYTF. CDR3 sequence (DNA): TGTGCCAGCATCAAAAAATCCCCCGGGGGCTACACCTTC.

V and J are TRBV5-4 and TRBJ2-2, with 8 bases matching TRBD1. Germline-derived CDR1 and CDR2 are SGHNT and YYREEE (reference sequence). This CDR3 region has 16 residues. The V gene end was trimmed by 4 bases and the J gene end by 1 base; junction bases not matched to a gene: 6. The DNA of the CDR3 is TGTGCCAGCAGCATCGGACAGGGCTTGAACACCGGGGAGCTGTTTTTT. Protein sequence: CASSIGQGLNTGELFF.

The chain employs TRBV4-2 and TRBJ2-1; no clear D gene. The V gene lost 0 bases and the J gene lost 0 bases, with 12 bases spanning the gap. This CDR3 spans 17 amino acids. Per germline, CDR1 LGHNA and CDR2 YNFKEQ. The CDR3 DNA sequence: TGTGCCAGCAGCCAAGATGCGGCGGCGGTCTCCTACAATGAGCAGTTCTTC. Translation: CASSQDAAAVSYNEQFF.

The J gene is TRBJ2-7, the V gene TRBV14; possibly TRBD2 for D (5 bases). Germline assignment: CDR1 SGHDN and CDR2 FVKESK. The CDR3 length is 15 residues. The ends were cut back, 0 bases at V and 2 bases at J, with 11 bases in the middle. The CDR3 coding sequence is TGTGCCAGCAGCCAAGAAAGGGAGTTCGCCTACGAGCAGTACTTC. It translates to CASSQEREFAYEQYF.

The rearrangement uses TRBV28 and TRBJ1-2, with a weak D call TRBD1 (6 bases). CDR3 length equals 11 residues. V was clipped by 8 bases and J by 6 bases, with 10 bases between them. The germline CDR1 and CDR2 sequences are MDHEN and SYDVKM. CDR3 nucleotide sequence: TGTGCCAGCGGTCGGACAGATGGCTACACCTTC. It translates to CASGRTDGYTF.

This clone was recorded only once. The chain employs TRBV30 and TRBJ2-2; TRBD2 aligns across 12 bases. Germline V CDR1 and CDR2: GTSNPN, SVGIG (reference sequence). The CDR3 contains 19 residues. Unmatched junction bases numbered 12, after V lost 1 base and J lost 3 bases. The CDR3 coding sequence is TGTGCCTGGAGTGCACTTCTAGCGGGAGGGCCTTCGGACACCGGGGAGCTGTTTTTT. It translates to CAWSALLAGGPSDTGELFF.

J is TRBJ2-5 and V is TRBV5-4, with 13 nucleotides matching TRBD2. V lost 7 bases to trimming and J lost 4 bases; unmatched junction nucleotides: 4. Per the germline V gene, CDR1 is SGHNT and CDR2 is YYREEE (reference sequence). There are 14 residues in the CDR3. CDR3 nucleotides: TGTGCCAGCCAACTAGCGGGGGGGCGAGAGACCCAGTACTTC. Protein sequence: CASQLAGGRETQYF. Using reference TRBV5-4 and TRBJ2-5 for the parts outside the CDR3, the full variable domain is ETGVTQSPTHLIKTRGQQVTLRCSSQSGHNTVSWYQQALGQGPQFIFQYYREEENGRGNFPPRFSGLQFPNYSSELNVNALELDDSALYLCASQLAGGRETQYFGPGTRLLVL.